This TCR beta chain was identified during a study of blood T cell repertoires in COVID-19. Across the whole study: PBMCs, B-cell-depleted T cells, or T cells provided the cDNA or gDNA that made up the material.

Sequenced by immunoSEQ multiplex PCR; TCRdb stores in-frame clones only, minus some. The top ten hold around 1.4% of the sample, which has fewer than 500,000 clones, approximately 90% seen once. Trimming took off 2 bases at V and 9 bases at J, with 12 bases between the two ends. The CDR3 extends over 13 amino acids. Germline assignment: CDR1 MNHEY and CDR2 SMNVEV (reference sequence). This clonotype was obtained from a woman in her 30s with active or convalescent COVID-19. This chain joins TRBV27 and TRBJ2-3; the D gene is possibly TRBD2 (5 bases). The sequencing sample was made of peripheral blood. CDR3 bases: TGTGCCAGCAGTTTAGAGGGCGGTGGGACGCAGTATTTT. This encodes CASSLEGGGTQYF.